This passage covers 9 T cell receptor beta chains from one sample sequenced in a study of blood T cell repertoires in COVID-19. Profiling relied on immunoSEQ multiplex PCR, and the TCRdb table lists in-frame clones only, not all of them. Among about 130,000 clones listed, over 80% were seen once. Sequencing was performed on peripheral blood. Source of these receptors: a man aged 60 to 75 with acute or convalescent COVID-19.

The chain carries TRBV28 and TRBJ1-6; 9 bases fit TRBD1. The CDR3 has 16 amino acids. Germline CDR1 and CDR2: MDHEN and SYDVKM. V was clipped by 2 bases and J by 7 bases; unmatched bases: 6. The CDR3 protein is CASSLAAGTGNSPLHF. CDR3 in DNA: TGTGCCAGCAGTTTAGCCGCCGGGACAGGGAATTCACCCCTCCACTTT.

V is TRBV7-3 and J is TRBJ2-7; TRBD1 matches 10 bases. V lost 0 bases, J lost 6 bases, and 2 bases stayed unmatched. CDR3 size: 14 residues. Germline lookup yields CDR1 SGHTA and CDR2 FQGTGA. The CDR3 sequence: CASSLTRTGGEQYF. In nucleotides, the CDR3 is TGTGCCAGCAGCTTAACTCGGACAGGGGGCGAGCAGTACTTC.

This clone was seen only once. V and J are TRBV5-1 and TRBJ1-1; no clear D gene. The CDR3 is 13 residues long. CDR1 is SGHRS, CDR2 YFSETQ, per germline. V lost 4 bases and J lost 2, with 9 bases in between. The CDR3 nucleotides read TGCGCCAGCAGCACAACAGTAAACACTGAAGCTTTCTTT. It codes for CASSTTVNTEAFF.

The gene calls are TRBV6-9 and TRBJ1-3, with a possible D match to TRBD1 (6 bases). The V end lost 4 bases, the J end lost 2 bases, and 12 bases lay between the germline ends. Germline V gene data show CDR1 as MNHGY and CDR2 as SVAAGI. This CDR3 contains 15 residues. The CDR3 spells CASSFLQGAGNTIYF. The CDR3, as DNA: TGTGCCAGCAGTTTCCTACAGGGAGCTGGAAACACCATATATTTT.

The V gene is TRBV19, the J gene TRBJ2-1; D perhaps matches TRBD2 (6 bases). Germline assignment: CDR1 LNHDA and CDR2 SQIVND (reference sequence). V shed 11 bases and J shed 3 bases, with 8 bases lying between them. CDR3 length: 11 residues. The CDR3 sequence is CAAGYYNEQFF. For the CDR3, the DNA is TGTGCCGCGGGGTACTACAATGAGCAGTTCTTC.

V usage is TRBV5-8 and J usage is TRBJ2-1; 11 nucleotides align to TRBD2. CDR3 length: 15 residues. Unmatched junction bases numbered 2, after V lost 3 bases and J lost 3 bases. CDR1 and CDR2 (germline): SGHTS, YDEGEE. The CDR3 coding sequence is TGTGCCAGCAGCTCACTAGCGGGGGTCTACAATGAGCAGTTCTTC. Translated: CASSSLAGVYNEQFF.

The J gene is TRBJ1-1, the V gene TRBV3-1 (or the pseudogene TRBV3-2); D not certain. Germline V CDR1 and CDR2: LGHDT, YNNKEL (reference sequence). There are 12 residues in the CDR3. V was trimmed by 4 bases and J by 4 bases, leaving 7 bases between them. The CDR3 loop is CASSRASTEAFF. DNA of the CDR3: TGTGCCAGCAGCCGTGCGTCCACTGAAGCTTTCTTT.

This clone appeared a single time. The rearrangement links TRBV29-1 to TRBJ2-7; D perhaps matches TRBD1 (5 bases). Trimming pared 0 bases from V and 5 bases from J, leaving 8 bases between. The CDR3 consists of 12 residues. Germline loops: CDR1 SQVTM, CDR2 ANQGSEA. This chain's CDR3 is CSVEDQGHEQYF. CDR3 nucleotide sequence: TGCAGCGTTGAAGACCAGGGCCACGAGCAGTACTTC.

The chain employs TRBV2 and TRBJ1-1, with D uncertain. Germline V lookup: CDR1 SNHLY, CDR2 FYNNEI. V lost 7 bases, J lost 7 bases, and 10 bases lay in between. This CDR3 contains 11 residues. The CDR3 loop reads CASISGGEAFF. For the CDR3, the DNA is TGTGCCAGCATTTCCGGCGGTGAAGCTTTCTTT.